The 26 T cell receptor beta chains in this list originate from one sample, sequenced in a study of blood T cells in healthy people across ages. Combining a sample-barcoded 5' primer with a J-beta primer mix, a second PCR ran for 7 to 11 cycles. TCRdb called the 5' RACE reads again in MiXCR, with one record for every CDR3 protein. The data show more than 1,400,000 distinct CDR3 sequences, roughly 40% seen once. The material sequenced was blood. These TCRs come from a woman younger than 35 in good health.

The chain combines TRBV28 with TRBJ2-1; a weak D match, TRBD2 (6 bases). Germline loops: CDR1 MDHEN, CDR2 SYDVKM. The CDR3 runs to 15 residues. Trimming removed 4 bases at V and 0 bases at J, with 10 bases between. CDR3 bases: TGTGCCAGCAGTTACCGGGGGACCTCCTACAATGAGCAGTTCTTC. It translates to CASSYRGTSYNEQFF.

The table lists this clonotype with a few counts. CDR3 bases: TGTGCCAGCAGTGAACCGGGACATGGTGAAAAACTGTTTTTT. Protein: CASSEPGHGEKLFF. This chain links TRBV2 with TRBJ1-4; TRBD1 might be the D (6 bases). Germline V gene sequence: CDR1 SNHLY, CDR2 FYNNEI. With 2 bases removed from V and 7 bases from J, the gap between germline ends came to 11 bases. The CDR3 has 14 residues.

This clonotype has a handful of counts. This sequence joins TRBV4-1 and TRBJ2-1; D ambiguous. Germline CDR1 MGHRA, CDR2 YSYEKL. V was cut by 5 bases and J by 9 bases, with 14 bases left in between. This CDR3 comprises 13 residues. The CDR3 sequence: CASSNEDGGEQFF. Written as DNA, the CDR3 is TGCGCCAGCAGCAACGAAGACGGTGGTGAGCAGTTCTTC.

The genes are TRBV5-1 and TRBJ2-3; 11 nucleotides agree with TRBD2. With 3 bases clipped from V and 3 bases from J, the junction kept 6 bases outside the gene matches. Germline loops: CDR1 SGHRS, CDR2 YFSETQ. The CDR3 is 16 residues long. The CDR3 DNA follows: TGCGCCAGCAGCTCCATAGCGGGGGGGCTAACAGATACGCAGTATTTT. Translated, it gives CASSSIAGGLTDTQYF. The full variable domain, rest sourced from reference TRBV5-1 and TRBJ2-3, is KAGVTQTPRYLIKTRGQQVTLSCSPISGHRSVSWYQQTPGQGLQFLFEYFSETQRNKGNFPGRFSGRQFSNSRSEMNVSTLELGDSALYLCASSSIAGGLTDTQYFGPGTRLTVL.

This clonotype was counted only a few times. This chain links TRBV6-6 with TRBJ2-7; D could derive from TRBD1 or TRBD2 (7 bases each). The length of the CDR3 is 16 residues. Germline CDR1 reads MNHNY; CDR2 reads SVGAGI (reference sequence). V was trimmed by 0 bases and J by 0 bases, leaving 12 bases between them. The CDR3 is CASSYSSGGDSYEQYF. CDR3 nucleotide sequence: TGTGCCAGCAGTTACTCGTCAGGGGGGGACTCCTACGAGCAGTACTTC.

The chain couples TRBV3-1 to TRBJ1-2, with a weak D call TRBD1 (5 bases). Trimming removed 4 bases at V and 7 bases at J, with 16 bases between. Per germline, CDR1 LGHDT and CDR2 YNNKEL (reference sequence). The CDR3 is 14 residues long. The CDR3 protein is CASSLPDRSFGYTF. CDR3 bases: TGTGCCAGCAGCCTACCCGACAGAAGTTTTGGCTACACCTTC.

This chain joins TRBV27 and TRBJ2-5; D remains unclear. The ends were cut back, 2 bases at V and 0 bases at J, with 13 bases in the middle. Germline V gene data show CDR1 as MNHEY and CDR2 as SMNVEV (reference sequence). The CDR3 contains 16 residues. CDR3 bases: TGTGCCAGCAGTTTAAGCCGACCCATGTACCAAGAGACCCAGTACTTC. Protein sequence: CASSLSRPMYQETQYF.

The rearrangement joins TRBV7-9 to TRBJ2-7; 8 bases agree with TRBD1. J gave up 4 bases and V 5 bases, and 13 bases lay outside the gene matches. From germline, CDR1 is SEHNR and CDR2 FQNEAQ (reference sequence). There are 16 residues in the CDR3. This chain's CDR3 is CASSRPLGQGSYEQYF. CDR3 sequence (DNA): TGTGCCAGCAGCCGGCCATTAGGACAGGGTTCGTACGAGCAGTACTTC.

To note about this clonotype: A much larger clone lies one base from this, so it may be a read error. The gene calls are TRBV28 and TRBJ2-7; D is possibly TRBD2 (6 bases). V was trimmed by 10 bases and J by 4 bases, leaving 23 bases between them. The CDR3 extends over 15 amino acids. Germline CDR1 is MDHEN and CDR2 is SYDVKM. The CDR3: CATKREGTRAYEQYF. For the CDR3, the DNA is TGTGCCACCAAGCGCGAGGGGACTCGGGCATACGAGCAGTACTTC.

This chain connects TRBV3-1 to TRBJ2-7; 10 bases are shared with TRBD2. The CDR3 length is 16 residues. Germline V lookup: CDR1 LGHDT, CDR2 YNNKEL (reference sequence). V was clipped by 1 base and J by 2 bases; unmatched bases: 5. CDR3 loop: CASSQALGTSAYEQYF. CDR3 nucleotide sequence: TGTGCCAGCAGCCAAGCCCTCGGGACTAGCGCCTACGAGCAGTACTTC.

This clonotype has a handful of counts. J is TRBJ2-5 and V is TRBV12-3 or TRBV12-4, with TRBD2 identical over 7 bases. The end of the DNA is better explained by TRBJ2-7, so the J call may be wrong. The CDR3 spans 14 residues. CDR3 DNA: TGTGCCAGCAGCATTGAGGGAGGGTCACGCGAGCAGTACTTC. Amino acids: CASSIEGGSREQYF.

This clonotype has only a few counts. The chain employs TRBV6-5 and TRBJ1-5, with 9 nucleotides matching TRBD1. In germline, CDR1 is MNHEY, CDR2 SVGAGI. V trimming: 3 bases; J trimming: 6 bases; junction bases outside the gene matches: 3. This CDR3 comprises 14 residues. The CDR3 DNA sequence: TGTGCCAGCAGTTATACAGGGGGCACTCAGCCCCAGCATTTT. Its translation is CASSYTGGTQPQHF.

This chain joins TRBV29-1 and TRBJ2-1; the D gene is possibly TRBD2 (7 bases). Germline V CDR1 and CDR2: SQVTM, ANQGSEA. The CDR3 totals 14 residues. The V end was cut by 7 bases, the J end by 0 bases, with 13 bases between. This CDR3 is CSAEGGTSYNEQFF. CDR3 in DNA: TGCAGCGCCGAGGGGGGGACCTCCTACAATGAGCAGTTCTTC.

Concerning this clonotype itself: Since a much larger clone is just one base distant, this may be a read error. The chain couples TRBV28 to TRBJ2-1; TRBD2 aligns across 10 bases. The CDR3 is 14 amino acids. Germline CDR1 is MDHEN and CDR2 is SYDVKM. CDR3 nucleotide sequence: TGTGCCAGCAGTCCACGGACTAGCGGAAATGGGCAGTTCTTC. This gives the protein CASSPRTSGNGQFF.

The V gene is TRBV21-1, the J gene TRBJ2-7; the table gives TRBD1 as D, unverified against the DNA. TRBV21-1 is a pseudogene segment. The CDR3 totals 14 residues. The CDR3 loop is CASRPGTGFYEQYF. The CDR3 DNA follows: TGTGCCAGCAGGCCCGGGACAGGATTCTACGAGCAGTACTTC.

The chain links TRBV6-6 to TRBJ2-3, with 7 bases lining up with TRBD1. The CDR3 consists of 16 residues. V was clipped by 2 bases and J by 0 bases; unmatched bases: 5. Germline CDR1 reads MNHNY; CDR2 reads SVGAGI (reference sequence). CDR3 nucleotides: TGTGCCAGCAGTTACCGGGGACAGACAAGCACAGATACGCAGTATTTT. This gives the protein CASSYRGQTSTDTQYF.

This clonotype was picked up a small number of times. This chain uses TRBV10-3 with TRBJ2-2; 9 nucleotides line up with TRBD1. V was pared by 10 bases and J by 0 bases, with 6 bases of the junction left unmatched. This CDR3 comprises 15 residues. Germline V lookup: CDR1 ENHRY, CDR2 SYGVKD. CDR3 coding DNA: TGTGCCACCACAGGGGGCCCCGCGAACACCGGGGAGCTGTTTTTT. It translates to CATTGGPANTGELFF.

The chain uses TRBV6-5 and TRBJ2-5, with D unresolved. CDR3 length: 15 amino acids. Trimming cost V 0 bases and J 0 bases, with 8 bases left between them. In germline, CDR1 is MNHEY, CDR2 SVGAGI. Written as DNA, the CDR3 is TGTGCCAGCAGTTACTCGGAGACAAACCAAGAGACCCAGTACTTC. This sequence encodes CASSYSETNQETQYF.

This clonotype was detected only a few times. V and J are TRBV7-9 and TRBJ1-1; no reliable D call. Trimming took off 2 bases at V and 1 base at J, with 11 bases between the two ends. Germline V lookup: CDR1 SEHNR, CDR2 FQNEAQ (reference sequence). This CDR3 is 15 amino acids long. The chain's CDR3 is CASSLSGIRNTEAFF. The CDR3 region has the DNA TGTGCCAGCAGCTTAAGCGGAATTCGGAACACTGAAGCTTTCTTT.

The CDR3 protein is CASSLHSLGSYTGELFF. DNA of the CDR3: TGTGCCAGCAGCTTACACAGCCTGGGGTCTTACACCGGGGAGCTGTTTTTT. The chain uses TRBV7-8 and TRBJ2-2, with D uncertain. Germline CDR1 reads SGHVS; CDR2 reads FQNEAQ. The CDR3 runs to 17 residues. The ends were cut back, 2 bases at V and 3 bases at J, with 16 bases in the middle.

The chain carries TRBV7-6 and TRBJ1-4; D ambiguous. The CDR3 length is 15 residues. V was trimmed by 5 bases and J by 2 bases, leaving 12 bases between them. CDR1 is SGHVS and CDR2 is FNYEAQ in the germline V gene. CDR3 loop: CASSPRTDTNEKLFF. The CDR3 nucleotides are TGTGCCAGCAGCCCCAGGACGGATACTAATGAAAAACTGTTTTTT. Full variable domain (rest looked up from reference TRBV7-6 and TRBJ1-4): GAGVSQSPRYKVTKRGQDVALRCDPISGHVSLYWYRQALGQGPEFLTYFNYEAQQDKSGLPNDRFSAERPEGSISTLTIQRTEQRDSAMYRCASSPRTDTNEKLFFGSGTQLSVL.

This rearrangement joins TRBV12-5 to TRBJ1-5; no definite D call. The V gene lost 0 bases and the J gene lost 3 bases, with 12 bases spanning the gap. Germline-derived CDR1 and CDR2 are LGHNT and FRNRAP. The CDR3 covers 16 residues. As DNA, the CDR3 is TGTGCTAGTGGTTTGGTACTTTCCGGGATCAATCAGCCCCAGCATTTT. Translation gives CASGLVLSGINQPQHF.

This clonotype has more than one count but fewer than ten. V usage is TRBV14 and J usage is TRBJ1-1; weak D call: TRBD1 (5 bases). The CDR3 is 15 residues long. CDR1 SGHDN and CDR2 FVKESK come from the germline V gene. Trimming took off 4 bases at V and 2 bases at J, with 14 bases between the two ends. DNA of the CDR3: TGTGCCAGCAGCCCTCAGGGAGGGAGAAACACTGAAGCTTTCTTT. It translates to CASSPQGGRNTEAFF.

This clonotype was counted many times. The chain recombines TRBV20-1 with TRBJ2-5; 7 bases are shared with TRBD2. The germline CDR1 and CDR2 sequences are DFQATT and SNEGSKA (reference sequence). CDR3 length equals 11 residues. CDR3 sequence: CSGGIQETQYF. CDR3 nucleotides: TGCAGCGGGGGGATCCAAGAGACCCAGTACTTC.

This clonotype showed up just a few times. The chain is built from TRBV29-1 and TRBJ2-4, with 8 bases fitting TRBD1. Germline V gene data show CDR1 as SQVTM and CDR2 as ANQGSEA. CDR3 size: 13 residues. The ends lost 7 bases at V and 6 bases at J; junction bases unmatched: 8. The CDR3 spells CSADQGAPNIQYF. CDR3 nucleotide sequence: TGCAGCGCAGACCAGGGGGCCCCAAACATTCAGTACTTC.

The genes are TRBV6-5 and TRBJ2-2; D is undetermined. Germline values: CDR1 MNHEY, CDR2 SVGAGI. With 6 bases removed from V and 6 bases from J, the gap between germline ends came to 20 bases. This CDR3 region has 16 residues. This CDR3 is CASSFGGSRLSGELFF. The CDR3 DNA is TGTGCCAGCAGCTTCGGTGGGTCCCGCCTCTCCGGGGAGCTGTTTTTT.